This TCR beta chain was sequenced for a study of shared clonotypes between healthy human individuals. Trimming removed 6 bases at V and 1 base at J, with 13 bases between. The CDR3 spans 15 residues. The germline CDR1 and CDR2 sequences are MDHEN and SYDVKM. Naive CD8 populations comprised CD45RO-negative cells positively selected for CCR7, excluding terminally differentiated effector memory CD45RA+ cells. Researchers ran the assay at a deep level. The repertoire was sequenced with immunoSEQ multiplex PCR; TCRdb's copy has only in-frame clones and lacks some. The sample carries roughly 2.1 million clones, about 92% recorded once.

The chain employs TRBV28 and TRBJ1-3; tentatively, D is TRBD1 (5 bases). The sequencing sample was made of naive CD8+ T cells from PBMCs. The TCR comes from a man younger than 30 in good health. Some clones in this sample may be carry-over from other donors' samples. Written as DNA, the CDR3 is TGTGCCAGCAGATCCCCACCAGGGTCTGGAAACACCATATATTTT. Amino acids: CASRSPPGSGNTIYF. The full variable domain, completed using reference TRBV28 and TRBJ1-3, is DVKVTQSSRYLVKRTGEKVFLECVQDMDHENMFWYRQDPGLGLRLIYFSYDVKMKEKGDIPEGYSVSREKKERFSLILESASTNQTSMYLCASRSPPGSGNTIYFGEGSWLTVV.